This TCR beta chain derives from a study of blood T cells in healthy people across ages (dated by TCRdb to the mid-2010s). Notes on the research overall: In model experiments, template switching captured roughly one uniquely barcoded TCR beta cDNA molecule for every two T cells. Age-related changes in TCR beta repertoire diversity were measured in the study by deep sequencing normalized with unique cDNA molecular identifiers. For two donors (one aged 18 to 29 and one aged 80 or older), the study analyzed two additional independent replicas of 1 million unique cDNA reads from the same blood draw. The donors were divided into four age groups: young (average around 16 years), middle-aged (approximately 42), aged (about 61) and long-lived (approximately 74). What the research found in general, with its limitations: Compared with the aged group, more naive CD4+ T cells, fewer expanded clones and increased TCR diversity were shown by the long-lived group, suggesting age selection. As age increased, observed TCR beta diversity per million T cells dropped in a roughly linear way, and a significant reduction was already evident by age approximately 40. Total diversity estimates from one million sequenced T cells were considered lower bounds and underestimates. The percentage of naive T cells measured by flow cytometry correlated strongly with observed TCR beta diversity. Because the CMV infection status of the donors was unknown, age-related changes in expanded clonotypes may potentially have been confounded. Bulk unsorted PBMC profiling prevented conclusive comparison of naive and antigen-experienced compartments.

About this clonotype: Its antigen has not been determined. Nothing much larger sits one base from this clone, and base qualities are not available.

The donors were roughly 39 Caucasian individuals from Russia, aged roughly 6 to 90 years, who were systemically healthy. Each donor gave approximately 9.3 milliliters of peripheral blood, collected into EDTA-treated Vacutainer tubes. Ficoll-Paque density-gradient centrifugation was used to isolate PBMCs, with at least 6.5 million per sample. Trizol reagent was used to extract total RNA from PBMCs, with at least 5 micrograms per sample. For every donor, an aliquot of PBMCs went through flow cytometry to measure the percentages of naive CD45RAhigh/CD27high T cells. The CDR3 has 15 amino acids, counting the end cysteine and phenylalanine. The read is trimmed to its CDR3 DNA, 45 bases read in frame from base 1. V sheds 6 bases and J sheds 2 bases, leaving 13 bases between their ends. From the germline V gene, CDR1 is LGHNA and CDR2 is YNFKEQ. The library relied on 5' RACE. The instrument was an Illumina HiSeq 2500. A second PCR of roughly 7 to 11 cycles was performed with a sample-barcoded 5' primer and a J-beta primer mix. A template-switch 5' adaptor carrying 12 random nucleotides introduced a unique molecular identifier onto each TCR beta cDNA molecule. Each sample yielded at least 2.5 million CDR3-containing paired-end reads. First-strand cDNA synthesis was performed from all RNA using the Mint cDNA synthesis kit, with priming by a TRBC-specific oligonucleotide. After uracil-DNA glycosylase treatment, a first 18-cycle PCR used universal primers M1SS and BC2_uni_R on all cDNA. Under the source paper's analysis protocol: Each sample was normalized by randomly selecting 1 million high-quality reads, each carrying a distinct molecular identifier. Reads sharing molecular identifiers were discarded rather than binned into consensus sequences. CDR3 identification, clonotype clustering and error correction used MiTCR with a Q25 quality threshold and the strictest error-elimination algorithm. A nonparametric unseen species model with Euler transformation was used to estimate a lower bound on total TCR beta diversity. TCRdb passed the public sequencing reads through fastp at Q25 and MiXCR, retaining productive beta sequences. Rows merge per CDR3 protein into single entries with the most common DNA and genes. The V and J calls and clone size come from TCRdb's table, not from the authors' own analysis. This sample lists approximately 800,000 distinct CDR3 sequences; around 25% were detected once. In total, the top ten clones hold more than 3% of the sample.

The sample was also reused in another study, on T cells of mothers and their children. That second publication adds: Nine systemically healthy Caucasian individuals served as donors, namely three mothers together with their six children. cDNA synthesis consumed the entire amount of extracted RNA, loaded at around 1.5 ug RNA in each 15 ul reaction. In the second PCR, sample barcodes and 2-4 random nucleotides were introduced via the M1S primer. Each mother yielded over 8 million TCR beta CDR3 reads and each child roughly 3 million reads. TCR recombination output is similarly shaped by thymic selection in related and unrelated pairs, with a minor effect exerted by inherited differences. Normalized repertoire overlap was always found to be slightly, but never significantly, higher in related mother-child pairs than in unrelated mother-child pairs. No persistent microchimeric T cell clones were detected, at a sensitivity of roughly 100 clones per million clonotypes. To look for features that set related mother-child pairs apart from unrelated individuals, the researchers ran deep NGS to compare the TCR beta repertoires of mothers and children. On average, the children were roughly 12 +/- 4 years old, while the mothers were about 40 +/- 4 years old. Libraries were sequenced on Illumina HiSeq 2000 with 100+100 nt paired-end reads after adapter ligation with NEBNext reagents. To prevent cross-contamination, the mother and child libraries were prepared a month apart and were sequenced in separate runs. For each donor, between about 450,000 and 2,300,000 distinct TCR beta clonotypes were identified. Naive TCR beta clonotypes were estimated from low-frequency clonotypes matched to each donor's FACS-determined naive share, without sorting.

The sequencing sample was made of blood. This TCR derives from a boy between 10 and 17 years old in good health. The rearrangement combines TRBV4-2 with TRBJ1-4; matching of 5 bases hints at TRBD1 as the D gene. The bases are TGTGCCAGCAGGGGCATAGGGGCGACTAATGAAAAACTGTTTTTT. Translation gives CASRGIGATNEKLFF.